Ten or more counts support the clone carrying this T cell receptor (beta chain). It was RNA transcripts that yielded the amplified TCR beta CDR3 regions. HTBI primers drove first-round RT-PCR of the TCR CDR3. Each CDR3 protein is one row after TCRdb ran MiXCR on the multiplex PCR reads. Of roughly 700,000 distinct CDR3 sequences listed, about 14% were seen once; the top ten hold around 9.6%. Lactation, pregnancy, other autoimmune disease or uncontrolled infection excluded patients. The sample belongs to a study of T cells in Graves' hyperthyroidism and ophthalmopathy. The CDR3 length is 16 residues. Trimming cost V 5 bases and J 5 bases; bases outside gene matches: 4. CDR1 and CDR2 (germline): SGHNT, YENEEA.

The receptor comes from a young woman with Graves' hyperthyroidism. Sequenced input: blood. The chain recombines TRBV11-3 with TRBJ2-1, with 15 bases identical to TRBD2. CDR3 in amino acids: CASSTGTSGGNNEQFF. The CDR3 nucleotides are TGTGCCAGCAGCACCGGGACTAGCGGGGGGAACAATGAGCAGTTCTTC.